These 3 T cell receptor beta chains originate from one sample sequenced in a study of PD-1 blockade in classical Hodgkin lymphoma (TCRdb year 2020). The sample's time point, from its label and the paper: cycle 1 day 1 (C1D1), immediately before nivolumab initiation. Every trial patient had relapsed following autologous stem cell transplantation, and prior brentuximab vedotin exposure was what differed among cohorts A, B and C. The library was produced with the immunoSEQ multiplex PCR assay. TCRdb provides this immuneACCESS table in a form limited to in-frame rearrangements. Some clones are lacking; in checked studies, under half of them reflect an unresolved V gene, and why the rest are absent is not known. The sample table lists about 98,000 clones, around 90% of them with a count of one. The ten biggest clones cover approximately 2.8% of the sample. The sequenced sample was peripheral blood mononuclear cells (PBMCs), obtained at baseline. The receptor set was obtained from a human donor with classical Hodgkin lymphoma.

The CDR3, as DNA: TGTGCCAGCAGCTTTTCGGACTTATCTGGGTCCGATACGCAGTATTTT. Translation gives CASSFSDLSGSDTQYF. The rearrangement links TRBV5-6 to TRBJ2-3, with D possibly being TRBD2 (5 bases). Germline V gives CDR1 SGHDT, CDR2 YYEEEE. The germline V and J ends were trimmed by 2 bases and 6 bases, with 19 bases remaining between them. This CDR3 comprises 16 residues.

V usage is TRBV27 and J usage is TRBJ2-7; 9 bases line up with TRBD1. The J segment lost 2 bases and the V segment lost 5 bases, leaving 4 bases of the junction unmatched. Looked up from germline, CDR1 is MNHEY and CDR2 is SMNVEV (reference sequence). The CDR3 loop spans 14 amino acids. CDR3 residues: CASSIGTGTYEQYF. Written as DNA, the CDR3 is TGTGCCAGCAGTATCGGGACAGGGACCTACGAGCAGTACTTC.

The CDR3 DNA reads TGTGCCAGCAGTCGCGGGGTTAGCTCCTACAATGAGCAGTTCTTC. Residues: CASSRGVSSYNEQFF. J is TRBJ2-1 and V is TRBV6-5; D is perhaps TRBD2 (6 bases). V lost 5 bases and J 0 bases, leaving 11 bases between the germline ends. Germline V gene sequence: CDR1 MNHEY, CDR2 SVGAGI. This CDR3 spans 15 amino acids.